Given below is one TCR beta chain in context. The antigen is not known. Trimming pared 3 bases from V and 5 bases from J, leaving 19 bases between. Germline-derived CDR1 and CDR2 are MGHRA and YSYEKL. The CDR3 contains 16 residues. This entry comes from a study of neoadjuvant nivolumab and ipilimumab in lung cancer. The wider study: Patients got nivolumab 3 mg/kg on days 1, 15 and 29; combination added ipilimumab 1 mg/kg day 1.

Whole-study findings and limits: Resected tumors had greater TCR richness and clonality than uninvolved lung. Only a single major-pathologic-response sample was available for clonality analysis.

Clones were read by immunoSEQ multiplex PCR, and TCRdb kept only the in-frame ones, dropping some. The sample has more than 7,500 clones, 81% seen once. The chain links TRBV4-1 to TRBJ2-5; no definite D call. This specimen was peripheral blood, taken before neoadjuvant nivolumab, alone or with ipilimumab. The sequence was obtained from an adult with non-small cell lung cancer. DNA of the CDR3: TGCGCCAGCAGCCACCGATCGGACGGCTCTAGGGAGACCCAGTACTTC. Encoded protein: CASSHRSDGSRETQYF.